This section outlines one T cell receptor (beta chain) sequence together with its context. Its antigen is as yet unknown. Germline assignment: CDR1 SGHDT and CDR2 YYEEEE. The V gene end was trimmed by 1 base and the J gene end by 1 base; junction bases not matched to a gene: 3. The CDR3 loop spans 15 amino acids. PCR involved 60 Vbeta and 13 Jbeta primers. Sequencing used immunoSEQ multiplex PCR; TCRdb keeps in-frame clones, though not all of them. Recorded for this sample: around 140,000 clones. This entry belongs to a study of cytomegalovirus exposure and HLA in healthy donors. Overall study findings and caveats: Listed as cytomegalovirus-associated were over 150 TCR beta chains. Follow-up analysis found HLA locus-dependent TCR association rates, highest for DRB1 and lowest for HLA-C. It emerged from a later analysis that several of the most significant clusters appeared to be linked to common viral pathogens.

The chain carries TRBV5-6 and TRBJ1-1, with 8 bases lining up with TRBD1. Sequencing was performed on PBMCs. The sequence was collected from a male donor in good health and CMV-seronegative. The CDR3 sequence: CASSLRDRWNTEAFF. The CDR3 DNA sequence: TGTGCCAGCAGCTTGAGGGACAGGTGGAACACTGAAGCTTTCTTT.